A single sample is the source of the 6 T cell receptor beta chains below, sequenced in a study of cytomegalovirus exposure and HLA in healthy donors (TCRdb year 2017). The method was the immunoSEQ multiplex PCR assay. The multiplex PCR relied on a mix of 60 forward primers for TCR Vbeta segments and 13 reverse primers for TCR Jbeta segments. Sourced from immuneACCESS, this table was stored by TCRdb with only in-frame sequences that have V and J called. A share of the clones is absent; for the studies checked, an unresolved V gene accounts for under half, and the remainder has no known explanation. This sample is represented by 81,000 or so clones; just over 75% of them were singletons. Together, the top ten hold around 3.1% of the sample. The material sequenced was PBMCs. These receptors came from a man aged 50 to 59 in good health and CMV-seropositive.

V is TRBV2 and J is TRBJ2-6; the D is unclear. Germline values: CDR1 SNHLY, CDR2 FYNNEI. The CDR3 loop spans 15 amino acids. The V and J ends lost 2 bases and 0 bases respectively, with 5 bases between them. The CDR3 DNA is TGTGCCAGCAGTGAACAGAACTCTGGGGCCAACGTCCTGACTTTC. Translation gives CASSEQNSGANVLTF.

This clone came up once. A read error may account for a junction end that differs from germline. The chain is built from TRBV18 and TRBJ2-5, with 8 bases aligning to TRBD1. The CDR3 runs to 16 residues. CDR1 KGHSH and CDR2 LQKENI come from the germline V gene. The CDR3 loop is CASSRYRGASQEAQYF. Here the CDR3 DNA reads TGTGCCAGCTCACGATACAGGGGGGCCTCCCAAGAGGCCCAGTACTTC.

The gene calls are TRBV4-1 and TRBJ2-5; 7 bases are shared with TRBD1. J lost 4 bases, V lost 2 bases, and 7 bases had no gene match. Germline V gives CDR1 MGHRA, CDR2 YSYEKL. This CDR3 has 15 amino acids. The CDR3 DNA sequence: TGCGCCAGCAGCCAATCCCTAGGGGGCGTAGAGACCCAGTACTTC. The encoded protein is CASSQSLGGVETQYF.

This sequence joins TRBV11-1 and TRBJ2-1, with D possibly being TRBD2 (6 bases). This CDR3 comprises 16 residues. V lost 1 base and J lost 9, with 19 bases in between. Germline CDR1 reads SGHAT; CDR2 reads FQDESV (reference sequence). DNA for the CDR3: TGTGCCAGCAGCTTAGAAGAGGAGGGGCGGATGGGTGAGCAGTTCTTC. The encoded protein is CASSLEEEGRMGEQFF.

This clone was seen more than once but under ten times. The gene calls are TRBV2 and TRBJ2-3, with 10 bases lining up with TRBD2. The V and J ends lost 4 bases and 0 bases, in that order; junction bases with no gene match: 7. The V gene's germline CDR1 is SNHLY and CDR2 FYNNEI. The CDR3 length is 17 residues. The CDR3 sequence is CASSVGSTSGSTDTQYF. The CDR3 DNA is TGTGCCAGCAGTGTGGGATCGACTAGCGGGAGCACAGATACGCAGTATTTT.

This clone was counted a few times. V and J are TRBV7-8 and TRBJ1-2; 8 bases align to TRBD1. This CDR3 has 14 residues. Unmatched junction bases numbered 4, after V lost 4 bases and J lost 3 bases. CDR1 is SGHVS and CDR2 is FQNEAQ in the germline V gene. CDR3 protein: CASSSKGQDYGYTF. In DNA, the CDR3 is TGTGCCAGCAGCTCGAAGGGACAGGACTATGGCTACACCTTC.